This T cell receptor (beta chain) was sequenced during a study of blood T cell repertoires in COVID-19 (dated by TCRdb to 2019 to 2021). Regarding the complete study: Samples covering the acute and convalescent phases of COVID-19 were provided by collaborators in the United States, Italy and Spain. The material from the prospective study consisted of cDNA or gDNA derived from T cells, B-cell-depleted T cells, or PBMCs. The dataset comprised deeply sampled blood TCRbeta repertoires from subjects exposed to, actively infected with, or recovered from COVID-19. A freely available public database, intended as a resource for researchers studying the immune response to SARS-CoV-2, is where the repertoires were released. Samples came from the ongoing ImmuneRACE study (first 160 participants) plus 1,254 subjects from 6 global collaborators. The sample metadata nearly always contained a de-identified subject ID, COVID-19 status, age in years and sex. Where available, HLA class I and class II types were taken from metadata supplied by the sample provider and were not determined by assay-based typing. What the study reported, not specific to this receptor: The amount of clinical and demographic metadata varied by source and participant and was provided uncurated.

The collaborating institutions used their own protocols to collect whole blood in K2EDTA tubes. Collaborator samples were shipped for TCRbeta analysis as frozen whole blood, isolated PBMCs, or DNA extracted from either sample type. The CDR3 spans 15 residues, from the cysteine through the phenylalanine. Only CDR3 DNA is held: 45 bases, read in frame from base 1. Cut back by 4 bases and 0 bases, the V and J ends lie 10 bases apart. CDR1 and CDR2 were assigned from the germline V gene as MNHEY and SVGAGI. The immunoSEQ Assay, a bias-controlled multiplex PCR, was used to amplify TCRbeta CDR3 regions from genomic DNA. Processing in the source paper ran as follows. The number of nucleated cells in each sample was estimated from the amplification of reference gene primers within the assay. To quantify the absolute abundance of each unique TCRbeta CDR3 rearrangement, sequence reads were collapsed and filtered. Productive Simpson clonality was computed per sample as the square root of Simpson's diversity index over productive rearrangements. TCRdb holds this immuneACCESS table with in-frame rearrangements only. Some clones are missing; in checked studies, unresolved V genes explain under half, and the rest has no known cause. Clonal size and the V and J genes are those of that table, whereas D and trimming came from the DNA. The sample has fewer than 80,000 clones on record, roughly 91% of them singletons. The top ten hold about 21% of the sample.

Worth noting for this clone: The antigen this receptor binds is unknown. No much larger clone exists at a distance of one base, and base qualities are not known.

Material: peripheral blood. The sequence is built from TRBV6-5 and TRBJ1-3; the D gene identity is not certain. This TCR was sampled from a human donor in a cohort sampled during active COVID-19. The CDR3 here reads CASSSSHPSGNTIYF. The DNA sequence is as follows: TGTGCCAGCAGTTCCTCACACCCCTCTGGAAACACCATATATTTT.